The present TCR beta chain was sequenced within a study of blood T cells in healthy people across ages. Study outcomes and limitations: The study found more naive CD4+ cells and higher diversity in long-lived than aged donors. As age increased, TCR beta diversity per million T cells fell in a roughly linear fashion.

Peripheral blood from each donor was collected in a volume of roughly 9.2 milliliters. Note on this clonotype: Antigen unknown.

Trimming removed 0 bases from V and 4 bases from J, with 11 bases in between. Germline V gene lookup returns CDR1 SGHRS and CDR2 YFSETQ. The length of the CDR3 is 15 residues. PCR was performed a second time for roughly 7 to 12 cycles using a sample-barcoded 5' primer and a J-beta primer mix. One entry per CDR3 protein, called by TCRdb with MiXCR from the 5' RACE reads. In the table there are some 1.5 million distinct CDR3 sequences, over 25% of which are singletons. The TCR comes from a woman between 25 and 40 years old in good health. Sequencing was carried out using blood. The V call is TRBV5-1, the J call TRBJ1-3; weak D call: TRBD1 (6 bases). This CDR3 reads CASSLEQGGGNTIYF. As DNA, the CDR3 is TGCGCCAGCAGCTTGGAACAGGGAGGCGGAAACACCATATATTTT.